This T cell receptor (beta chain) is drawn from a study of molecular identifiers for immune sequencing clone quantification. TCRdb processed the PCR reads anew with MiXCR; each CDR3 protein has one entry. The sample has under 2,500 distinct CDR3 sequences, approximately 25% seen once. Findings and caveats of the study: Effector cells had over 99% of their molecules in clones above 20 RNA copies, while naive cells had under 1%.

Naive CD8 T cells underwent sorting with the CD8+CD4-CCR7+CD45RA+ definition. In its sample, this clonotype ranks as medium-sized. Its antigen is not identified. This CDR3 spans 13 amino acids. Trimming took 3 bases from V and 8 from J, leaving 11 bases between them. Germline CDR1 and CDR2: LNHDA and SQIVND (reference sequence). The sequence was obtained from a human donor in good health. Some libraries in this study had Jurkat cell RNA spiked in. V and J are TRBV19 and TRBJ2-1; D might be TRBD2 (5 bases). The sequencing input was naive CD8+ T cells from blood, with Jurkat cell RNA spiked in. Noted subset: FACS-sorted CD8+CD4-CCR7+CD45RA+ naive T cells. The CDR3 DNA follows: TGTGCCAGTAGTATGTGGACTCGTGATGAGCAGTTCTTC. This codes for CASSMWTRDEQFF.